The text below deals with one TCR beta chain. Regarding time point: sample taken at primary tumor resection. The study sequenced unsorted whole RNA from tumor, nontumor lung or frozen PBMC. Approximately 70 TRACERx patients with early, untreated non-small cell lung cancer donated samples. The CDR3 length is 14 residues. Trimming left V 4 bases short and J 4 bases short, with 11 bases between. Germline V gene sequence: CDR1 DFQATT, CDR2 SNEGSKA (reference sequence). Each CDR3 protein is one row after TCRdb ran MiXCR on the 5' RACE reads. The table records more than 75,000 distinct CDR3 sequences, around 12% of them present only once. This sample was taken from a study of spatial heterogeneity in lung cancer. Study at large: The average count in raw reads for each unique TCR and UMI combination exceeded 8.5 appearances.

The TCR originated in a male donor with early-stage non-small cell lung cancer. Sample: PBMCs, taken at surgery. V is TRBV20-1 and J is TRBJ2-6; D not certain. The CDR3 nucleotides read TGCAGTGCTAACTCGCTGACAGGGGCCAACGTCCTGACTTTC. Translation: CSANSLTGANVLTF.